This passage covers 15 T cell receptor beta chains from one sample sequenced in a study of circulating and synovial CD4+ cells in juvenile arthritis. The method was immunoSEQ multiplex PCR; TCRdb's version includes in-frame clones alone and lacks a portion of them. The sample has tens of thousands of clones, around 95% seen once. Sequenced input: CD4+ T cells from blood. Receptors were obtained from a human donor with juvenile idiopathic arthritis.

The chain recombines TRBV5-1 with TRBJ1-3; no clear D gene. V lost 5 bases to trimming and J lost 0 bases, with 15 bases between them. The CDR3 loop spans 16 amino acids. Germline V lookup: CDR1 SGHRS, CDR2 YFSETQ. The CDR3 DNA sequence: TGCGCCAGCAGACGAACCGACGGGGACTCTGGAAACACCATATATTTT. Protein product: CASRRTDGDSGNTIYF.

The V and J genes are TRBV2 and TRBJ1-2; tentatively, D is TRBD1 (5 bases). Trimming stripped 2 bases from V and 0 bases from J, with 10 bases between. The germline CDR1 and CDR2 sequences are SNHLY and FYNNEI. The CDR3 length is 15 residues. CDR3 coding DNA: TGTGCCAGCAGTGAATTGGGGCATCCTAACTATGGCTACACCTTC. Translated, it gives CASSELGHPNYGYTF.

The rearrangement joins TRBV13 to TRBJ1-2; tentatively, D is TRBD1 (5 bases). Trimming removed 5 bases from V and 4 bases from J, with 11 bases in between. The CDR3 covers 13 residues. Germline CDR1 reads PRHDT; CDR2 reads FYEKMQ (reference sequence). Here the CDR3 reads CASSTPGIYGYTF. CDR3 bases: TGTGCCAGCAGCACGCCAGGGATCTATGGCTACACCTTC.

CDR3 protein: CASSGGDRWRNTQYF. The DNA of the CDR3 is TGTGCCAGCAGCGGGGGCGACCGATGGAGGAATACGCAGTATTTT. The chain couples TRBV5-6 to TRBJ2-3; a possible D gene is TRBD1 (6 bases). CDR1 is SGHDT, CDR2 YYEEEE, per germline. V shed 4 bases and J shed 7 bases, with 19 bases lying between them. The CDR3 runs 15 residues.

The CDR3 region has the DNA TGTGCCAGCAGCTTAGGGGGTGGTCAGGGGGCAGGAGGCTACACCTTC. It is translated as CASSLGGGQGAGGYTF. The genes are TRBV7-3 and TRBJ1-2, with 8 bases that match TRBD1. The V gene's germline CDR1 is SGHTA and CDR2 FQGTGA. The CDR3 totals 16 residues. The V segment lost 2 bases and the J segment 8 bases; nucleotides outside the gene matches: 13.

In this sample, this clone turned up once. This chain links TRBV6-5 with TRBJ2-1, with 11 positions matching TRBD2. The germline V gene has CDR1 MNHEY and CDR2 SVGAGI. V trimming: 3 bases; J trimming: 4 bases; junction bases outside the gene matches: 2. CDR3 length equals 15 residues. The CDR3 spells CASSYGTSGYNEQFF. Here the CDR3 DNA reads TGTGCCAGCAGTTATGGGACTAGCGGATACAATGAGCAGTTCTTC.

V is TRBV5-1 and J is TRBJ2-1; TRBD1 might be the D (6 bases). CDR1 is SGHRS and CDR2 is YFSETQ in the germline V gene. Trimming took off 0 bases at V and 4 bases at J, with 11 bases between the two ends. The length of the CDR3 is 15 residues. CDR3 residues: CASSLDRVEYNEQFF. CDR3 nucleotides: TGCGCCAGCAGCTTGGACAGGGTAGAATACAATGAGCAGTTCTTC.

The chain couples TRBV5-1 to TRBJ2-3; D remains ambiguous. The CDR3 runs 17 residues. Germline V gene sequence: CDR1 SGHRS, CDR2 YFSETQ. V lost 0 bases to trimming and J lost 0 bases, with 14 bases between them. In nucleotides, the CDR3 is TGCGCCAGCAGCTTGGATACCGGGTCCCCTAGCACAGATACGCAGTATTTT. Translated: CASSLDTGSPSTDTQYF.

The genes are TRBV6-1 and TRBJ2-7; 10 bases are a match to TRBD1. The CDR3 contains 13 residues. CDR1 and CDR2 from the germline V gene are MNHNS and SASEGT. V trimming: 8 bases; J trimming: 3 bases; junction bases outside the gene matches: 4. CDR3 residues: CASGRTGGYEQYF. The CDR3 DNA is TGTGCCAGCGGTAGGACAGGGGGCTACGAGCAGTACTTC.

The J gene is TRBJ2-7, the V gene TRBV9; 14 bases agree with TRBD2. The length of the CDR3 is 15 residues. Germline V lookup: CDR1 SGDLS, CDR2 YYNGEE. V lost 3 bases to trimming and J lost 6 bases; unmatched junction nucleotides: 5. This chain's CDR3 is CASSGTGLAGGEQYF. The DNA for the CDR3 is TGTGCCAGCAGCGGGACAGGACTAGCGGGAGGCGAGCAGTACTTC.

This clone was seen a single time. The junction differs from germline at one of its ends, possibly a read error. Other DNA sequences of this sample code for an identical CDR3. The CDR3: CASSLGAPDYYSPLHF. CDR3 nucleotides: TGCGCCAGCAGCTTAGGCGCCCCTGACTATTATTCCCCCCTCCACTTT. The rearrangement links TRBV5-1 to TRBJ1-6; D gene unclear. The CDR3 sequence is 16 residues long. The germline gives CDR1 SGHRS, CDR2 YFSETQ.

The gene calls are TRBV30 and TRBJ1-1, with TRBD1 matching 7 bases. Germline V gives CDR1 GTSNPN, CDR2 SVGIG (reference sequence). The CDR3 is 13 amino acids. With 2 bases clipped from V and 5 bases from J, the junction kept 5 bases outside the gene matches. The DNA for the CDR3 is TGTGCCTGGAGTTCGAGGGGGCTAACTGAAGCTTTCTTT. Its translation is CAWSSRGLTEAFF.

The V and J genes are TRBV15 and TRBJ1-2; 8 positions match TRBD1. CDR1 LNHNV and CDR2 YYDKDF come from the germline V gene (reference sequence). V trimming: 5 bases; J trimming: 2 bases; junction bases outside the gene matches: 7. CDR3 size: 15 residues. CDR3: CATSVRDRLNYGYTF. DNA for the CDR3: TGTGCCACCAGCGTACGGGACAGGTTAAACTATGGCTACACCTTC.

The chain joins TRBV21-1 to TRBJ1-5; the table's D call TRBD1 went unverified against the DNA. TRBV21-1 is listed as a pseudogene. The CDR3 is 13 residues long. For the CDR3, the DNA is TGTGCCAGCAGCGCGACAGGTTATCAGCCCCAGCATTTT. Amino acids: CASSATGYQPQHF.

The rearrangement joins TRBV6-5 to TRBJ2-3; tentatively, D is TRBD2 (6 bases). V was pared by 6 bases and J by 8 bases, with 18 bases between. The CDR3 totals 14 residues. Germline V gene sequence: CDR1 MNHEY, CDR2 SVGAGI. The CDR3 coding sequence is TGTGCCAGCAGGGCCGCTAAAGGAGCGGGTACGCAGTATTTT. It codes for CASRAAKGAGTQYF.